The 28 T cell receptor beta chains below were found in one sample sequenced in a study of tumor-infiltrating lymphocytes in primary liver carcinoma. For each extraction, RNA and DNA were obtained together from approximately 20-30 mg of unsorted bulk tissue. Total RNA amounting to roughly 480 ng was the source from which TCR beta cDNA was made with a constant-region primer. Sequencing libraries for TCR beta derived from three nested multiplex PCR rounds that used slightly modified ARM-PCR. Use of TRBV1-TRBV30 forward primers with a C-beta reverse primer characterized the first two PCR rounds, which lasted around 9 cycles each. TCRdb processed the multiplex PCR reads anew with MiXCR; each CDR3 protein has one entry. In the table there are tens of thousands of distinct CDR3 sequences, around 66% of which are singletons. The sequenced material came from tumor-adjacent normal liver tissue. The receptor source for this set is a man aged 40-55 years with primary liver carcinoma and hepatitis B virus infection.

CDR3: CASSQDSSGIYEQYF. In DNA, the CDR3 is TGCGCCAGCAGCCAAGATTCTAGCGGGATTTACGAGCAGTACTTC. The chain has TRBV4-1 and TRBJ2-7, with 9 positions matching TRBD2. CDR3 length: 15 residues. Germline CDR1 and CDR2: MGHRA and YSYEKL. V was clipped by 0 bases and J by 4 bases; unmatched bases: 4.

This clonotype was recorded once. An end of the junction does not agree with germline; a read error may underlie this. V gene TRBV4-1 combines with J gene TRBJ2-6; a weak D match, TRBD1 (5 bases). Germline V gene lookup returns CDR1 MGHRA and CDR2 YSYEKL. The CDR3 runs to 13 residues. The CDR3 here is CVSSQVGANVLTF. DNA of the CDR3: TGCGTCAGCAGCCAAGTTGGGGCCAACGTCTTGACTTTC.

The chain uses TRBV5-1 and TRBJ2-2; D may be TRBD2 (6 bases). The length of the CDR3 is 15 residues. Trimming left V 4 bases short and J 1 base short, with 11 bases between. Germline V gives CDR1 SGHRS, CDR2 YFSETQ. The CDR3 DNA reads TGCGCCAGCAGCCCCGTGGGAGGGAACACCGGGGAGCTGTTTTTT. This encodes CASSPVGGNTGELFF.

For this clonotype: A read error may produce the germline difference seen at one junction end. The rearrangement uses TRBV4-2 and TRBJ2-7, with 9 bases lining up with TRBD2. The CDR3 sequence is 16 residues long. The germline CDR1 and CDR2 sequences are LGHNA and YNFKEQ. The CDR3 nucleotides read TGTGCCAGCGGCCACATAAGGCTAGCGGGATCCTACGAGCAGTACTTC. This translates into CASGHIRLAGSYEQYF.

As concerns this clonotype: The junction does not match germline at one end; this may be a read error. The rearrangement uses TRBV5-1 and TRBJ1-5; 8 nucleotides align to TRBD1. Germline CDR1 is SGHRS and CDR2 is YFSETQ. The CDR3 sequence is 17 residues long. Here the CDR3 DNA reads TGCGCCATCAGCCCGGGACAGGATGGGTTGGGCAATCATCCCCAGCATTTT. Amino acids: CAISPGQDGLGNHPQHF. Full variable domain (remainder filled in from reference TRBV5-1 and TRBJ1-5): KAGVTQTPRYLIKTRGQQVTLSCSPISGHRSVSWYQQTPGQGLQFLFEYFSETQRNKGNFPGRFSGRQFSNSRSEMNVSTLELGDSALYLCAISPGQDGLGNHPQHFGDGTRLSIL.

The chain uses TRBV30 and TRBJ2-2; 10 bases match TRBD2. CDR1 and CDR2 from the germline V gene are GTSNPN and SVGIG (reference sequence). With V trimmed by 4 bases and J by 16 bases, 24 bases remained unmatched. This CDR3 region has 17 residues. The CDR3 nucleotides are TGTGCCTGGATTGGTAGCGGGAGGCCGATAAACACCGGGGAACAGTTTTTT. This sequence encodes CAWIGSGRPINTGEQFF.

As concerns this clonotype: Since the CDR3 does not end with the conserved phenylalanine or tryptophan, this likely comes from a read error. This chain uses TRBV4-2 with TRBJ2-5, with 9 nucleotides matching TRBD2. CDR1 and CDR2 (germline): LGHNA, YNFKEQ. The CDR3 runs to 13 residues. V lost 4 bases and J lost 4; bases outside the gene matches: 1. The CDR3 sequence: CASSLLAGETQYS. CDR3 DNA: TGTGCCAGCAGCCTACTAGCGGGAGAGACCCAGTACTCC.

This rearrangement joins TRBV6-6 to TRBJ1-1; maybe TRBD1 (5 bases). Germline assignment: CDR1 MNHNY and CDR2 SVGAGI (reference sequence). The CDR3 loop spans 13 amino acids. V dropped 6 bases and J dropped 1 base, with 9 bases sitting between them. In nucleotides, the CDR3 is TGTGCCAGCAGAGACGGGACGAACACTGAAGCTTTCTTT. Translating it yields CASRDGTNTEAFF.

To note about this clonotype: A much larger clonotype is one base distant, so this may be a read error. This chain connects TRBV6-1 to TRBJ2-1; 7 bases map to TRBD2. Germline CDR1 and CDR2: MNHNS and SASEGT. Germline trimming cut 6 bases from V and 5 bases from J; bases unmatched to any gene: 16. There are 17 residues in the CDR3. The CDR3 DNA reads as TGTGCCAGCAGGGGGAGGGGCAGTCGAGCCTGGGACAATGAGCAGTTCTTC. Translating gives CASRGRGSRAWDNEQFF.

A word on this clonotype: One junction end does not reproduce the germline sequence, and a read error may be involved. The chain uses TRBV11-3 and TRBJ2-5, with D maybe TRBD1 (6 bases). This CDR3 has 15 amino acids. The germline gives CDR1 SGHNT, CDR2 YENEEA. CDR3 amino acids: CASSLNPGAEGTQHF. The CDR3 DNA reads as TGTGCCAGCAGCTTAAACCCAGGGGCGGAAGGGACCCAGCACTTC.

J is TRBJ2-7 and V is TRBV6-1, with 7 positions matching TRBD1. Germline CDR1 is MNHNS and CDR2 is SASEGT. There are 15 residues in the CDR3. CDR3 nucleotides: TGTGCTAGCGAACTCGTAATGGGACAGCCATACGAGCAGTACTTC. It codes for CASELVMGQPYEQYF.

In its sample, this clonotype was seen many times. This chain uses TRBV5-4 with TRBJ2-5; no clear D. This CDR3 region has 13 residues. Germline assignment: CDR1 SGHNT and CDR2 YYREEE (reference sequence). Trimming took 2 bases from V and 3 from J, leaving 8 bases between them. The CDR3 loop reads CASSLGREETQYF. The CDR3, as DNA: TGTGCCAGCAGCTTAGGTCGGGAAGAGACCCAGTACTTC.

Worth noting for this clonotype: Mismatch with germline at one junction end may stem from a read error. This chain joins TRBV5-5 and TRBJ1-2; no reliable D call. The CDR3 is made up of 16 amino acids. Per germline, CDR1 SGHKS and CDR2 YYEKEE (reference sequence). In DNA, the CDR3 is TGTGCCAGCAGCCTAATAGTGGCCAAAGCTAACTATGACTACACCTTC. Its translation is CASSLIVAKANYDYTF.

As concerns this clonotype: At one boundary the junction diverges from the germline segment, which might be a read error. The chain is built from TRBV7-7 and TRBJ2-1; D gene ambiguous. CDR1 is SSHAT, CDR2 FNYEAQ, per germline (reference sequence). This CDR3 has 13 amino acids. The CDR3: CASSRQLTNEQFF. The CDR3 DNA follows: TGTGCTAGCAGCCGCCAACTTACTAATGAGCAGTTCTTC.

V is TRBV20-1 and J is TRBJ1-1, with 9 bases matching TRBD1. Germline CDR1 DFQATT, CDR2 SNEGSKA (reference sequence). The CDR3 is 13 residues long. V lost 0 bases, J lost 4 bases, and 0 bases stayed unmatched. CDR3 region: CSARETGGTEAFF. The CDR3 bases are TGCAGTGCTAGAGAGACAGGGGGCACTGAAGCTTTCTTT.

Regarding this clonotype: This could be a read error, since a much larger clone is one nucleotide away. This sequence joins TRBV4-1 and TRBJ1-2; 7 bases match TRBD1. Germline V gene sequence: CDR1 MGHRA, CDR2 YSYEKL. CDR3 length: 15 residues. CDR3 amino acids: CADSQGGATVYGHTF. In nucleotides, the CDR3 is TGCGCCGACAGCCAAGGGGGCGCGACAGTCTATGGCCACACCTTC.

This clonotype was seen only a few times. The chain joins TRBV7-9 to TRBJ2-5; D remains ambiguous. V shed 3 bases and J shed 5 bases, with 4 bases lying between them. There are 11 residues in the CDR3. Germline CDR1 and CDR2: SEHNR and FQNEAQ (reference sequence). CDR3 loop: CASSFHETQYF. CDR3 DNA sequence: TGTGCCAGCAGCTTCCACGAGACCCAGTACTTC.

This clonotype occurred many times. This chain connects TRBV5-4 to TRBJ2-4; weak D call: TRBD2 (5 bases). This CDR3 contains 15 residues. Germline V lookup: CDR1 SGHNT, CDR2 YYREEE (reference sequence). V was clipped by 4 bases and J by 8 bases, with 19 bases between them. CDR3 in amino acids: CASSIGPSTLDIQYF. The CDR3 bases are TGTGCCAGCAGCATCGGGCCTTCAACACTAGACATTCAGTACTTC.

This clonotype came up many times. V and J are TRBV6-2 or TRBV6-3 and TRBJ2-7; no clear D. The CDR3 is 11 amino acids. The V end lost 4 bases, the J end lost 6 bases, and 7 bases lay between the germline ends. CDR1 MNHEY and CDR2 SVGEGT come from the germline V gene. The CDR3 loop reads CASSFRFEQYF. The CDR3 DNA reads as TGTGCCAGCAGTTTTCGCTTCGAGCAGTACTTC.

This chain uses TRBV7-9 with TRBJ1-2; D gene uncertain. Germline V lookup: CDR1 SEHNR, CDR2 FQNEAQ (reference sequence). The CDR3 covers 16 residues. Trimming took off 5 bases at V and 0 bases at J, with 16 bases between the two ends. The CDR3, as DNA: TGTGCCAGCAGCCTTACCGGACGGATATCTAACTATGGCTACACCTTC. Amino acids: CASSLTGRISNYGYTF. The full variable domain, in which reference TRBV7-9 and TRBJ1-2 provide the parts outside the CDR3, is DTGVSQNPRHKITKRGQNVTFRCDPISEHNRLYWYRQTLGQGPEFLTYFQNEAQLEKSRLLSDRFSAERPKGSFSTLEIQRTEQGDSAMYLCASSLTGRISNYGYTFGSGTRLTVV.

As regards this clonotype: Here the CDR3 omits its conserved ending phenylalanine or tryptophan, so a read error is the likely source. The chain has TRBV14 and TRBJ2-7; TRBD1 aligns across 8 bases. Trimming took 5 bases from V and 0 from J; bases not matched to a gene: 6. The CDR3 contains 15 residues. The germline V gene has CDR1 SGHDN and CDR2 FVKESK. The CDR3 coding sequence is TGTGCCAGCAGCTCCCGGGGACAGGACTCCTACGAGCAGTACTCC. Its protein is CASSSRGQDSYEQYS.

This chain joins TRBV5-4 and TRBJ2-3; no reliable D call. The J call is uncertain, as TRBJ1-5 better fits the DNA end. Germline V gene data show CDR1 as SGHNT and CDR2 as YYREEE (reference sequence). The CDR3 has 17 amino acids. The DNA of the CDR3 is TGTGCCAGCAGCCCCCTACTGACTAGCGGGAGCATAGATACGCAGCATTTT. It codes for CASSPLLTSGSIDTQHF.

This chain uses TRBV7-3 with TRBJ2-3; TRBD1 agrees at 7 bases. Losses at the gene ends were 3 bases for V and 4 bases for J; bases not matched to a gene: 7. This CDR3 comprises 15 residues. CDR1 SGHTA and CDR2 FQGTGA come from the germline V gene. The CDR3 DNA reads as TGTGCCAGCAGCTTTTCAGGGGGAAGGTCAGATACGCAGTATTTT. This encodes CASSFSGGRSDTQYF. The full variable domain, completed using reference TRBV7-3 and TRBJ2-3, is GAGVSQTPSNKVTEKGKYVELRCDPISGHTALYWYRQSLGQGPEFLIYFQGTGAADDSGLPNDRFFAVRPEGSVSTLKIQRTERGDSAVYLCASSFSGGRSDTQYFGPGTRLTVL.

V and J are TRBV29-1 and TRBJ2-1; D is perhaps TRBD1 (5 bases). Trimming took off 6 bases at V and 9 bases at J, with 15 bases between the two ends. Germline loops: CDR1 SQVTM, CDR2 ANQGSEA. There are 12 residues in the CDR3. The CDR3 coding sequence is TGCAGCGTCCAACAGGAAGGCAGTGAGCAGTTCTTC. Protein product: CSVQQEGSEQFF.

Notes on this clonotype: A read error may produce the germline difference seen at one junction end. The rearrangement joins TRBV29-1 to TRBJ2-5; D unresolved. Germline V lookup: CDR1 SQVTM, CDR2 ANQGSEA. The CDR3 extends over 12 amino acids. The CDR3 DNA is TGCAGCGTTGAAGGGGCCGTGGAGACCCAATACTTC. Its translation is CSVEGAVETQYF.

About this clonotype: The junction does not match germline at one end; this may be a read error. CDR3: CVSSLAGGYEQYF. The CDR3 DNA reads TGTGTCAGCAGTTTAGCGGGAGGGTATGAGCAGTACTTC. This chain connects TRBV12-3 or TRBV12-4 to TRBJ2-7; 11 positions agree with TRBD2. CDR3 length: 13 residues.

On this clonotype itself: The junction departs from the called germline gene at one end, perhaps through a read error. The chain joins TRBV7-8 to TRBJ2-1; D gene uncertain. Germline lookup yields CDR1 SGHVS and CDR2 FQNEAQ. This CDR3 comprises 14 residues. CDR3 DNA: TGTGCCAGCAGCCAGCGCAACTCCTACAATGGGCAGTTCTTC. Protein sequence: CASSQRNSYNGQFF.

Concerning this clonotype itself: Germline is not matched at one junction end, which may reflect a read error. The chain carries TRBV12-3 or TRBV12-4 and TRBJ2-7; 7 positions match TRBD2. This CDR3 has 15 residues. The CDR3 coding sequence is TGTGCCAGCAGTTTAGCTAGCGGGCCCAACTACGAACAGTACTTC. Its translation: CASSLASGPNYEQYF.